Listed below are T cell receptor beta chains from one sample, sequenced in a study of T cells in Graves' hyperthyroidism and ophthalmopathy. TCRdb re-called the multiplex PCR reads with MiXCR, one entry per CDR3 protein. The profile shows 500,000 to 600,000 distinct CDR3 sequences, 16% of them singletons. The sample consisted of blood. Receptors were obtained from a woman aged 18-35 years with Graves' hyperthyroidism. The CDR3 runs from the conserved cysteine through the conserved F or W. D genes are given only for firm matches. Some rows have no size entry. The others give once, few or many, or a class for an expanded clone.

cdr3_aa: CASTQGAPNFAETQYF; cdr3_nt: TGTGCCAGCACCCAGGGGGCCCCTAACTTCGCGGAGACCCAGTACTTC; v_call: TRBV12-3/TRBV12-4; d_call: TRBD1; clone_size: many; j_call: TRBJ2-5
cdr3_aa: CASSPPGLASYEQYF; cdr3_nt: TGTGCCAGCAGCCCTCCGGGACTAGCCTCCTACGAGCAGTACTTC; v_call: TRBV7-2; d_call: TRBD2; clone_size: .; j_call: TRBJ2-7
cdr3_aa: CASSLRGPGEQFF; cdr3_nt: TGTGCCAGCAGTTTAAGGGGGCCGGGTGAGCAGTTCTTC; v_call: TRBV12-3/TRBV12-4; d_call: TRBD1; clone_size: .; j_call: TRBJ2-1
cdr3_aa: CASSFNQPQHF; cdr3_nt: TGTGCCAGCAGTTTCAATCAGCCCCAGCATTTT; v_call: TRBV12-3/TRBV12-4; d_call: .; clone_size: many; j_call: TRBJ1-5
cdr3_aa: CASSPGQSDQPQHF; cdr3_nt: TGTGCCAGCTCACCAGGGCAGTCAGATCAGCCCCAGCATTTT; v_call: TRBV18; d_call: .; clone_size: many; j_call: TRBJ1-5
cdr3_aa: CASIPSDRVRNTIYF; cdr3_nt: TGTGCCAGCATTCCCTCCGACAGGGTGCGAAACACCATATATTTT; v_call: TRBV2; d_call: TRBD1; clone_size: .; j_call: TRBJ1-3
cdr3_aa: CSARDGAAYSNQPQHF; cdr3_nt: TGCAGTGCTAGAGATGGGGCCGCTTATAGCAATCAGCCCCAGCATTTT; v_call: TRBV20-1; d_call: .; clone_size: few; j_call: TRBJ1-5
cdr3_aa: CAWRTQGSDTQYF; cdr3_nt: TGTGCCTGGAGGACCCAAGGATCAGATACGCAGTATTTT; v_call: TRBV30; d_call: .; clone_size: .; j_call: TRBJ2-3
cdr3_aa: CASSYSTKGTEAFF; cdr3_nt: TGTGCCAGCAGTTACTCGACGAAAGGTACTGAAGCTTTCTTT; v_call: TRBV6-2/TRBV6-3; d_call: .; clone_size: .; j_call: TRBJ1-1
cdr3_aa: CSARTSGRGVIQYF; cdr3_nt: TGCAGCGCCCGGACTAGCGGGAGGGGAGTCATTCAGTACTTC; v_call: TRBV29-1; d_call: TRBD2; clone_size: .; j_call: TRBJ2-4
cdr3_aa: CSVDHNTDTQYF; cdr3_nt: TGCAGCGTTGATCACAACACAGATACGCAGTATTTT; v_call: TRBV29-1; d_call: .; clone_size: .; j_call: TRBJ2-3
cdr3_aa: CASRWDSNQPQHF; cdr3_nt: TGCGCCAGCAGATGGGACAGCAATCAGCCCCAGCATTTT; v_call: TRBV5-1; d_call: .; clone_size: many; j_call: TRBJ1-5
cdr3_aa: CASSFLFGRQNIQYF; cdr3_nt: TGTGCCAGCAGCTTCCTCTTCGGGCGCCAAAACATTCAGTACTTC; v_call: TRBV28; d_call: .; clone_size: many; j_call: TRBJ2-4
cdr3_aa: CASRRTGGFEKLFF; cdr3_nt: TGTGCCAGCAGGAGGACAGGGGGGTTTGAAAAACTGTTTTTT; v_call: TRBV5-8; d_call: TRBD1; clone_size: few; j_call: TRBJ1-4
cdr3_aa: CASSLGAGGGSEQYF; cdr3_nt: TGCGCCAGCAGCCTAGGGGCGGGAGGGGGGTCCGAGCAGTACTTC; v_call: TRBV5-1; d_call: TRBD2; clone_size: .; j_call: TRBJ2-7
cdr3_aa: CASSVGASGGTPQYF; cdr3_nt: TGTGCCAGCAGCGTAGGAGCGAGCGGGGGGACCCCCCAGTACTTC; v_call: TRBV9; d_call: TRBD2; clone_size: .; j_call: TRBJ2-5
cdr3_aa: CASSQADRVATEAFF; cdr3_nt: TGCGCCAGCAGCCAAGCGGACAGGGTGGCCACTGAAGCTTTCTTT; v_call: TRBV4-1; d_call: TRBD1; clone_size: .; j_call: TRBJ1-1
cdr3_aa: CASTGREQYF; cdr3_nt: TGTGCCAGCACGGGGCGCGAGCAGTACTTC; v_call: TRBV28; d_call: .; clone_size: .; j_call: TRBJ2-7
cdr3_aa: CSATGTGVNTEAFF; cdr3_nt: TGCAGTGCTACCGGGACAGGGGTTAATACTGAAGCTTTCTTT; v_call: TRBV20-1; d_call: TRBD1; clone_size: .; j_call: TRBJ1-1
cdr3_aa: CASSRGGLGSYEQYF; cdr3_nt: TGCGCCAGCAGCCGCGGGGGACTAGGATCCTACGAGCAGTACTTC; v_call: TRBV4-1; d_call: TRBD2; clone_size: .; j_call: TRBJ2-7
cdr3_aa: CASSFEGGSSYEQYF; cdr3_nt: TGTGCCAGCAGCTTTGAGGGGGGAAGCTCCTACGAGCAGTACTTC; v_call: TRBV7-8; d_call: .; clone_size: many; j_call: TRBJ2-7
cdr3_aa: CASSLDILAGGEQFF; cdr3_nt: TGTGCCAGCAGCTTGGACATACTAGCGGGCGGGGAGCAGTTCTTC; v_call: TRBV3-1; d_call: TRBD2; clone_size: .; j_call: TRBJ2-1
cdr3_aa: CASSQDFVASGYYEQYF; cdr3_nt: TGCGCCAGCAGCCAAGACTTTGTGGCTAGCGGGTACTACGAGCAGTACTTC; v_call: TRBV4-1; d_call: TRBD2; clone_size: .; j_call: TRBJ2-7
cdr3_aa: CAISGDSRNYYGYTF; cdr3_nt: TGTGCCATCAGTGGGGACAGCAGAAACTACTATGGCTACACCTTC; v_call: TRBV10-3; d_call: TRBD1; clone_size: few; j_call: TRBJ1-2
cdr3_aa: CTSSTRQGGTDTQYF; cdr3_nt: TGTACCAGCAGCACGCGACAGGGAGGCACAGATACGCAGTATTTT; v_call: TRBV7-8; d_call: TRBD1; clone_size: many; j_call: TRBJ2-3
cdr3_aa: CATRPTGARTGIFGTQYF; cdr3_nt: TGTGCCACCAGGCCGACTGGGGCGAGGACAGGGATTTTTGGGACCCAGTACTTC; v_call: TRBV15; d_call: TRBD1; clone_size: few; j_call: TRBJ2-5
cdr3_aa: CSTEPVGNGYTF; cdr3_nt: TGCAGTACCGAGCCGGTGGGAAATGGCTACACCTTC; v_call: TRBV20-1; d_call: .; clone_size: .; j_call: TRBJ1-2
cdr3_aa: CAISESETQYF; cdr3_nt: TGTGCCATCAGTGAGTCAGAGACCCAGTACTTC; v_call: TRBV10-3; d_call: .; clone_size: .; j_call: TRBJ2-5
cdr3_aa: CASSLDRTSGNNEQFF; cdr3_nt: TGTGCCAGCAGCTTAGATCGGACTAGCGGGAACAATGAGCAGTTCTTC; v_call: TRBV11-2; d_call: TRBD2; clone_size: few; j_call: TRBJ2-1
cdr3_aa: CASSTPRDTEKLFF; cdr3_nt: TGTGCCAGCAGCACACCCCGGGACACTGAAAAACTGTTTTTT; v_call: TRBV7-2; d_call: .; clone_size: .; j_call: TRBJ1-4
cdr3_aa: CASSQRDYWQQETQYF; cdr3_nt: TGTGCCAGCAGCCAACGGGATTACTGGCAGCAAGAGACCCAGTACTTC; v_call: TRBV14; d_call: .; clone_size: .; j_call: TRBJ2-5
cdr3_aa: CASSYNRQGVRGYTF; cdr3_nt: TGTGCCAGCAGTTACAATCGACAGGGGGTGCGGGGCTACACCTTC; v_call: TRBV6-6; d_call: TRBD1; clone_size: .; j_call: TRBJ1-2
cdr3_aa: CASSPGGQGAQSNQPQHF; cdr3_nt: TGCGCCAGCAGCCCGGGGGGACAGGGGGCGCAAAGCAATCAGCCCCAGCATTTT; v_call: TRBV5-1; d_call: TRBD1; clone_size: .; j_call: TRBJ1-5
cdr3_aa: CSGGQTMNTEAFF; cdr3_nt: TGCAGCGGGGGACAGACAATGAACACTGAAGCTTTCTTT; v_call: TRBV29-1; d_call: TRBD1; clone_size: many; j_call: TRBJ1-1
cdr3_aa: CSASSIPREETQYF; cdr3_nt: TGCAGTGCTTCTAGCATACCCCGGGAAGAGACCCAGTACTTC; v_call: TRBV20-1; d_call: .; clone_size: few; j_call: TRBJ2-5
cdr3_aa: CASSLADLGFSYNEQFF; cdr3_nt: TGTGCCAGCAGCTTAGCGGACCTGGGCTTCTCCTACAATGAGCAGTTCTTC; v_call: TRBV7-9; d_call: .; clone_size: many; j_call: TRBJ2-1
cdr3_aa: CASKPKRAQNNQPQHF; cdr3_nt: TGTGCCAGCAAACCTAAAAGGGCCCAAAACAATCAGCCCCAGCATTTT; v_call: TRBV6-2/TRBV6-3; d_call: .; clone_size: .; j_call: TRBJ1-5
cdr3_aa: CASSAALAPVLYGYTF; cdr3_nt: TGTGCCAGTAGTGCCGCCTTAGCGCCAGTTCTCTATGGCTACACCTTC; v_call: TRBV19; d_call: .; clone_size: .; j_call: TRBJ1-2
cdr3_aa: CASSRGGEGNEQFF; cdr3_nt: TGCGCCAGCAGCCGGGGGGGGGAGGGCAATGAGCAGTTCTTC; v_call: TRBV4-3; d_call: TRBD2; clone_size: .; j_call: TRBJ2-1
cdr3_aa: CASSLGGLRGEKLFF; cdr3_nt: TGTGCCAGCAGCTTAGGTGGCCTCCGGGGTGAAAAACTGTTTTTT; v_call: TRBV7-2; d_call: .; clone_size: many; j_call: TRBJ1-4
cdr3_aa: CASSLDSRVLTF; cdr3_nt: TGTGCCAGCAGCCTGGACAGCCGGGTCCTAACCTTC; v_call: TRBV6-1; d_call: .; clone_size: few; j_call: TRBJ1-2
cdr3_aa: CASSLALTEGGEQYF; cdr3_nt: TGTGCCAGCAGCTTAGCATTAACGGAGGGAGGCGAGCAGTACTTC; v_call: TRBV7-9; d_call: .; clone_size: .; j_call: TRBJ2-7
cdr3_aa: CASSWGQGRGNTEAFF; cdr3_nt: TGTGCCAGCAGTTGGGGACAGGGGAGGGGGAACACTGAAGCTTTCTTT; v_call: TRBV12-3/TRBV12-4; d_call: TRBD1; clone_size: .; j_call: TRBJ1-1
cdr3_aa: CASSPSRLGGELFF; cdr3_nt: TGTGCCAGCAGTCCGAGCAGGTTGGGCGGGGAGCTGTTTTTT; v_call: TRBV28; d_call: .; clone_size: many; j_call: TRBJ2-2
cdr3_aa: CASSLRALNYSPLHF; cdr3_nt: TGTGCCAGCAGCCTCCGGGCCCTTAATTATTCACCCCTCCACTTT; v_call: TRBV7-2; d_call: .; clone_size: few; j_call: TRBJ1-6
cdr3_aa: CASRGHGEINTEAFF; cdr3_nt: TGCGCCAGCAGAGGGCACGGGGAAATCAACACTGAAGCTTTCTTT; v_call: TRBV4-1; d_call: .; clone_size: .; j_call: TRBJ1-1
cdr3_aa: CASRAEAYEQYF; cdr3_nt: TGTGCCAGCAGAGCCGAGGCCTACGAGCAGTACTTC; v_call: TRBV12-3/TRBV12-4; d_call: .; clone_size: many; j_call: TRBJ2-7
cdr3_aa: CASRNGTNSGNTIYF; cdr3_nt: TGTGCCAGCAGAAACGGGACAAACTCTGGAAACACCATATATTTT; v_call: TRBV6-1; d_call: .; clone_size: .; j_call: TRBJ1-3
cdr3_aa: CSASSVGGSPLHF; cdr3_nt: TGCAGTGCTAGTAGCGTGGGTGGTTCACCCCTCCACTTT; v_call: TRBV20-1; d_call: .; clone_size: few; j_call: TRBJ1-6
cdr3_aa: CSPGGGGQPQHF; cdr3_nt: TGCAGTCCCGGTGGGGGCGGTCAGCCCCAGCATTTT; v_call: TRBV20-1; d_call: .; clone_size: few; j_call: TRBJ1-5
cdr3_aa: CATSDLVADYNEQFF; cdr3_nt: TGTGCCACCAGTGATTTAGTAGCAGACTACAATGAGCAGTTCTTC; v_call: TRBV24-1; d_call: .; clone_size: many; j_call: TRBJ2-1